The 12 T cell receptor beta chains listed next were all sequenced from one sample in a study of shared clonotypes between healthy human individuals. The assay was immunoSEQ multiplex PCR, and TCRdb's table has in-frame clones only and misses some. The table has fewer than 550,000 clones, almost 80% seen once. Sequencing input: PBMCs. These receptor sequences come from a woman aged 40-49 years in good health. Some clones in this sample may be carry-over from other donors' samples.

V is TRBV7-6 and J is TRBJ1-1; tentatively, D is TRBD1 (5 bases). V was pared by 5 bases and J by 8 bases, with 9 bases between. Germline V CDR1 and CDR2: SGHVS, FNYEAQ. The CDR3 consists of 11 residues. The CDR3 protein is CASSRQFEAFF. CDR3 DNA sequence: TGTGCCAGCAGCCGACAGTTCGAAGCTTTCTTT.

CDR3 DNA: TGTGCCACCAGCAGAGGGGTTAGCGGGAGTAGGACAGATACGCAGTATTTT. This encodes CATSRGVSGSRTDTQYF. V gene TRBV15 combines with J gene TRBJ2-3, with 9 bases matching TRBD2. The V gene end was trimmed by 1 base and the J gene end by 3 bases; junction bases not matched to a gene: 8. The germline V gene has CDR1 LNHNV and CDR2 YYDKDF (reference sequence). The CDR3 has 17 residues.

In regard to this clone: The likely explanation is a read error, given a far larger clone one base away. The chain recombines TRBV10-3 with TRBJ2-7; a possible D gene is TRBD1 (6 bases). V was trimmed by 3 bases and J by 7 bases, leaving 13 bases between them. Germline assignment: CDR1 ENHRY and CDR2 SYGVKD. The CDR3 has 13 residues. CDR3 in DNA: TGTGCCATCAGTGACCCGACAGGTGAGGAGCAGTACTTC. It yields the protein CAISDPTGEEQYF.

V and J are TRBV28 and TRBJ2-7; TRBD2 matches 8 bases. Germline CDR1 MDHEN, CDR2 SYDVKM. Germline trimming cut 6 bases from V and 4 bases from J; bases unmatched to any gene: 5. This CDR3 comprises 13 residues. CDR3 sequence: CASRPAGVYEQYF. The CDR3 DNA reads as TGTGCCAGCAGACCAGCGGGAGTATACGAGCAGTACTTC. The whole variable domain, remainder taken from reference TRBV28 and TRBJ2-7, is DVKVTQSSRYLVKRTGEKVFLECVQDMDHENMFWYRQDPGLGLRLIYFSYDVKMKEKGDIPEGYSVSREKKERFSLILESASTNQTSMYLCASRPAGVYEQYFGPGTRLTVT.

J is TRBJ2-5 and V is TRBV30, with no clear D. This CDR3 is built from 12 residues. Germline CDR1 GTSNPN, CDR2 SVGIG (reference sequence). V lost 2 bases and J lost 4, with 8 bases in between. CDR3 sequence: CAWSLVGETQYF. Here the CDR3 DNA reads TGTGCCTGGAGTCTGGTCGGAGAGACCCAGTACTTC.

The CDR3 sequence is CARRIGQFAPDEQYF. For the CDR3, the DNA is TGTGCCAGGCGTATTGGCCAATTTGCACCGGACGAGCAGTACTTC. The chain employs TRBV6-5 and TRBJ2-7; no clear D gene. Germline values: CDR1 MNHEY, CDR2 SVGAGI. The CDR3 is made up of 15 amino acids. V was pared by 9 bases and J by 5 bases, with 23 bases between.

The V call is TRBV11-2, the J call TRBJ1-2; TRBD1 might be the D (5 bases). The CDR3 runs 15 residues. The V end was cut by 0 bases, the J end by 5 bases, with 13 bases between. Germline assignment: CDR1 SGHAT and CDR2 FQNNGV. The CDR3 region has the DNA TGTGCCAGCAGCTTAGATGCAGGGCCTCATTATGGCTACACCTTC. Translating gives CASSLDAGPHYGYTF.

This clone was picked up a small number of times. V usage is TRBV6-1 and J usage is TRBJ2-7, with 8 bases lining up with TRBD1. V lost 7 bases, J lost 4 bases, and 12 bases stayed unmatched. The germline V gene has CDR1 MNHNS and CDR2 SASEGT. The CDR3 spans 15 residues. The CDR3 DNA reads TGTGCCAGCACACCGGGGACAGGCCTACTTTACGAGCAGTACTTC. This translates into CASTPGTGLLYEQYF.

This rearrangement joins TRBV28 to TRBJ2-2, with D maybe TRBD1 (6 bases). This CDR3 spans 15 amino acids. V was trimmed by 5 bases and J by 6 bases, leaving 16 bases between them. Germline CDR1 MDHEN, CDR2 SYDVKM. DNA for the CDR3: TGTGCCAGCAGTCTTCTCTCAGGGGCTTCCGGGGAGCTGTTTTTT. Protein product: CASSLLSGASGELFF.

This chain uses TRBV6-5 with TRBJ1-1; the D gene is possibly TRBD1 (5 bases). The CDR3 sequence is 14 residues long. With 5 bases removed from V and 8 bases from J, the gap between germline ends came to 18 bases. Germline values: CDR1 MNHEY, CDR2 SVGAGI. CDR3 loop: CASSEGEETAEAFF. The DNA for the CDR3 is TGTGCCAGCAGTGAAGGGGAGGAGACAGCGGAAGCTTTCTTT.

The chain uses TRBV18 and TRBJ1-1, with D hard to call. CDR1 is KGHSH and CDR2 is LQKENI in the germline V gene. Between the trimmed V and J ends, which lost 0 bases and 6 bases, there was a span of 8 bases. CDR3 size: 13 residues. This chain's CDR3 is CASSPPQSPEAFF. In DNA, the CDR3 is TGTGCCAGCTCACCACCGCAATCACCTGAAGCTTTCTTT.

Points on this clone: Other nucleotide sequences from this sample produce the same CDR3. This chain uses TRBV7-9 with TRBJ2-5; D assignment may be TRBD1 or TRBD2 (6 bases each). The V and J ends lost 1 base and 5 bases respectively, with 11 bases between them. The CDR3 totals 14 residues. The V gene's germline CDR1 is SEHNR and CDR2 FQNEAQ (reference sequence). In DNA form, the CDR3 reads TGTGCCAGCAGCTTAGGGGCCGGGGGCGAGACCCAGTACTTC. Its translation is CASSLGAGGETQYF.